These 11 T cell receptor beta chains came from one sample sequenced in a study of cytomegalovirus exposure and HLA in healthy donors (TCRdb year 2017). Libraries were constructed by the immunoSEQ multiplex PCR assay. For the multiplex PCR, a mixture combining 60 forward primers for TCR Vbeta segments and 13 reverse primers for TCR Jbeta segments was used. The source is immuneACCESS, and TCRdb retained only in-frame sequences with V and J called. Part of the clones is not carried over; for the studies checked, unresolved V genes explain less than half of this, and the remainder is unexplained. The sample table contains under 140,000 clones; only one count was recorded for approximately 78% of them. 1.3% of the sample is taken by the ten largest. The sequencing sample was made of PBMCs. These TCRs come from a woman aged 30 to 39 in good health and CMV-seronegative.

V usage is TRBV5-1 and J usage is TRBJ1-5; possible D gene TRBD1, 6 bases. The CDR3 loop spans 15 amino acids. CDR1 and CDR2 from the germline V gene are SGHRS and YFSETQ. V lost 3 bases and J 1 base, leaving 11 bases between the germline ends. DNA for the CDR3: TGCGCCAGCAGCTCAACAGGGTCCAGCAATCAGCCCCAGCATTTT. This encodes CASSSTGSSNQPQHF.

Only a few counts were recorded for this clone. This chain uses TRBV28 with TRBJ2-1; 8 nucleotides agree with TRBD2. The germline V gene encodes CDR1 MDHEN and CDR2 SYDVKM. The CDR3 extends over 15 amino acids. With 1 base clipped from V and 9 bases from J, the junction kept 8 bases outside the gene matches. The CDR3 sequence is CASSLYGRVQVEQFF. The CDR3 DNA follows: TGTGCCAGCAGTTTATACGGGAGGGTTCAGGTTGAGCAGTTCTTC.

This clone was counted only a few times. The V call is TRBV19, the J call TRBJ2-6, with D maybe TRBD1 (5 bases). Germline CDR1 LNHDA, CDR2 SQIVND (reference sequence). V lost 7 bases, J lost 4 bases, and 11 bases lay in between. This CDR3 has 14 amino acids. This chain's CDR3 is CASTPDTGANVLTF. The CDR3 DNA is TGTGCCAGTACCCCGGACACCGGGGCCAACGTCCTGACTTTC.

CDR3 nucleotide sequence: TGTGCCAGTAGTATTTGGCAGGGGAACTCCTACGAGCAGTACTTC. Its translation: CASSIWQGNSYEQYF. This chain connects TRBV19 to TRBJ2-7, with TRBD1 as a possible D gene (6 bases). With 3 bases removed from V and 0 bases from J, the gap between germline ends came to 12 bases. The germline gives CDR1 LNHDA, CDR2 SQIVND (reference sequence). This CDR3 spans 15 amino acids.

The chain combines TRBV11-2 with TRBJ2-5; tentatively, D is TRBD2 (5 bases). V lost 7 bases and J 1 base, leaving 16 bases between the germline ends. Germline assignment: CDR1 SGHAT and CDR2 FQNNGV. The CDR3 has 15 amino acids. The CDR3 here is CASNLLGGFQETQYF. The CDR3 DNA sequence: TGTGCCAGCAACCTTCTGGGCGGGTTCCAAGAGACCCAGTACTTC.

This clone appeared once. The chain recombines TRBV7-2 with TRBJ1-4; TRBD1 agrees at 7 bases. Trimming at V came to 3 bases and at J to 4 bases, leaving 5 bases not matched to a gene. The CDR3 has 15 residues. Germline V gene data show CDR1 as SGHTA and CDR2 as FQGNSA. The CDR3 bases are TGTGCCAGCAGCTTTGACAGGGCCCGTAATGAAAAACTGTTTTTT. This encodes CASSFDRARNEKLFF.

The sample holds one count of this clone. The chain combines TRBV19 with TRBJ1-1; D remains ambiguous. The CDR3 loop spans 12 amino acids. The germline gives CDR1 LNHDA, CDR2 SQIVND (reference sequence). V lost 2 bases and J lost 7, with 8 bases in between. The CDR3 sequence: CASSIRGYEAFF. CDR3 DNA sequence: TGTGCCAGTAGTATACGGGGTTATGAAGCTTTCTTT.

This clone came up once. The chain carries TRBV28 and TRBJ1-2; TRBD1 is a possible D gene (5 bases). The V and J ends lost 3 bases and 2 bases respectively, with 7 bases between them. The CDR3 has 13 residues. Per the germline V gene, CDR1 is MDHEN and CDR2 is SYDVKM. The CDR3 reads CASSLTDNYGYTF. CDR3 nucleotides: TGTGCCAGCAGTTTGACAGACAACTATGGCTACACCTTC.

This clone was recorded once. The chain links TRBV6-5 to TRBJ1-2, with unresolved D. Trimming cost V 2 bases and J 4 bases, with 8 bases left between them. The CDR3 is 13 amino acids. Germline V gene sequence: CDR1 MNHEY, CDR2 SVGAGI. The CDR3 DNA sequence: TGTGCCAGCAGTTACACCGGACTCTATGGCTACACCTTC. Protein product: CASSYTGLYGYTF.

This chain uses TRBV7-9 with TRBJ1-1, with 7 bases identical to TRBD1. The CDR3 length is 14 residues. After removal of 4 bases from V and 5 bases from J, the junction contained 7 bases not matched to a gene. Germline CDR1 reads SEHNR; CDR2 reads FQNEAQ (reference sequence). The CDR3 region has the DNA TGTGCCAGCAGCTCACCCCAGGGGGAGACTGAAGCTTTCTTT. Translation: CASSSPQGETEAFF.

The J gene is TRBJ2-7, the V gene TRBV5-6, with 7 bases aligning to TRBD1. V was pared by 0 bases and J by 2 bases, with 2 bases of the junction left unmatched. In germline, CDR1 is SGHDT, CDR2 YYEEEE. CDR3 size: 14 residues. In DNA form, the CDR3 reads TGTGCCAGCAGCTTGGGCCAGGGGGCCTACGAGCAGTACTTC. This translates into CASSLGQGAYEQYF.